A single sample is the source of the 22 T cell receptor beta chains below, sequenced in a study of patients and donors after allogeneic stem cell transplantation. TCRdb called the RT-PCR reads again in MiXCR, with one record for every CDR3 protein. The sample lists some 200,000 distinct CDR3 sequences; 41% were seen once. The source material was blood, either unsorted or a sorted T cell fraction (not recorded which). These receptor sequences come from a human donor who was either an allogeneic HSCT recipient or a stem cell or donor lymphocyte infusion donor (not recorded which). It is not recorded whose cells these are; they may come from a transplant donor.

The CDR3 DNA follows: TGTGCCAGCAGCTTCAATTCTTACGAGCAGTACTTC. Protein sequence: CASSFNSYEQYF. The chain combines TRBV5-6 with TRBJ2-7; D gene unclear. CDR1 SGHDT and CDR2 YYEEEE come from the germline V gene. V lost 2 bases and J 4 bases, leaving 7 bases between the germline ends. This CDR3 has 12 residues. Full variable domain (rest looked up from reference TRBV5-6 and TRBJ2-7): DAGVTQSPTHLIKTRGQQVTLRCSPKSGHDTVSWYQQALGQGPQFIFQYYEEEERQRGNFPDRFSGHQFPNYSSELNVNALLLGDSALYLCASSFNSYEQYFGPGTRLTVT.

This rearrangement joins TRBV29-1 to TRBJ2-7; 8 bases fit TRBD2. The germline V gene encodes CDR1 SQVTM and CDR2 ANQGSEA. CDR3 size: 15 residues. Trimming removed 6 bases from V and 7 bases from J; junction bases left unmatched: 17. The CDR3 bases are TGCAGCGTGACCCAAAGTCCGGGAGGGCTCGGGGAGCAGTACTTC. Its protein is CSVTQSPGGLGEQYF.

The gene calls are TRBV5-5 and TRBJ1-2, with 10 bases lining up with TRBD1. The CDR3 is 12 residues long. In germline, CDR1 is SGHKS, CDR2 YYEKEE (reference sequence). J gave up 14 bases and V 4 bases, and 8 bases lay outside the gene matches. This chain's CDR3 is CASSVRDRGYTF. CDR3 sequence (DNA): TGTGCCAGCAGCGTGAGGGACAGGGGATATACCTTC.

The chain uses TRBV7-2 and TRBJ1-5; 8 bases are a match to TRBD1. CDR3 size: 14 residues. The trim removed 4 bases at V and 6 bases at J, leaving 5 bases unmatched. Germline CDR1 SGHTA, CDR2 FQGNSA. CDR3: CASSSRQGTQPQHF. The CDR3 DNA follows: TGTGCCAGCAGCTCTCGACAGGGGACTCAGCCCCAGCATTTT.

This clonotype was observed a handful of times. J is TRBJ1-2 and V is TRBV5-1; D uncertain. The CDR3 sequence is 14 residues long. Germline V CDR1 and CDR2: SGHRS, YFSETQ. The V gene lost 0 bases and the J gene lost 7 bases, with 13 bases spanning the gap. DNA of the CDR3: TGCGCCAGCAGCTTGGGGTCCGAGGGCCGTGGCTACACCTTC. Its translation: CASSLGSEGRGYTF.

The V call is TRBV28, the J call TRBJ2-7; the match to TRBD2 covers 9 bases. Germline V gene sequence: CDR1 MDHEN, CDR2 SYDVKM. With V trimmed by 0 bases and J by 1 base, 1 base remained unmatched. CDR3 length: 15 residues. The CDR3 DNA is TGTGCCAGCAGTTTATGGACTAGCGGATCCTACGAGCAGTACTTC. Translation: CASSLWTSGSYEQYF.

This clonotype has more than one count but fewer than ten. V usage is TRBV5-1 and J usage is TRBJ2-3; D gene uncertain. CDR1 SGHRS and CDR2 YFSETQ come from the germline V gene. The CDR3 length is 15 residues. Trimming took off 0 bases at V and 0 bases at J, with 8 bases between the two ends. CDR3 coding DNA: TGCGCCAGCAGCTTGGGTGAGGTTAGCACAGATACGCAGTATTTT. Translated: CASSLGEVSTDTQYF.

The CDR3 loop reads CASKSGAGGGTEAFF. As DNA, the CDR3 is TGTGCCAGCAAGAGTGGGGCAGGTGGTGGTACTGAAGCTTTCTTT. This chain links TRBV5-6 with TRBJ1-1; a possible D gene is TRBD1 (5 bases). Germline values: CDR1 SGHDT, CDR2 YYEEEE. The V and J ends lost 6 bases and 5 bases respectively, with 20 bases between them. The CDR3 covers 15 residues. Supplemented by reference TRBV5-6 and TRBJ1-1, the full variable domain reads DAGVTQSPTHLIKTRGQQVTLRCSPKSGHDTVSWYQQALGQGPQFIFQYYEEEERQRGNFPDRFSGHQFPNYSSELNVNALLLGDSALYLCASKSGAGGGTEAFFGQGTRLTVV.

The chain couples TRBV12-3 or TRBV12-4 to TRBJ1-5; D is unclear. The CDR3 has 14 residues. Trimming shortened V by 4 bases and J by 0 bases, and 7 bases separated the two germline ends. In DNA form, the CDR3 reads TGTGCCAGCAGTTCCCCGCATAGCAATCAGCCCCAGCATTTT. Translating gives CASSSPHSNQPQHF.

In its sample, this clonotype was seen a few times. The chain is built from TRBV10-3 and TRBJ1-4, with D perhaps matching TRBD1 (6 bases). Germline V gene sequence: CDR1 ENHRY, CDR2 SYGVKD. Trimming took off 6 bases at V and 3 bases at J, with 11 bases between the two ends. The CDR3 spans 14 residues. The CDR3 here is CAISQGMANEKLFF. Here the CDR3 DNA reads TGTGCCATCAGCCAGGGGATGGCTAATGAAAAACTGTTTTTT.

The chain links TRBV4-3 to TRBJ1-1; 7 bases align to TRBD1. This CDR3 comprises 18 residues. CDR1 is LGHNA and CDR2 is YSLEER in the germline V gene. V shed 2 bases and J 1 base; nucleotides not matched to a gene: 13. Written as DNA, the CDR3 is TGCGCCAGCAGCCAAAGATCAGGGTATGGGACAGAGAACACTGAAGCTTTCTTT. It is translated as CASSQRSGYGTENTEAFF.

This clonotype was seen more than once but under ten times. The gene calls are TRBV29-1 and TRBJ2-1; tentative D call: TRBD1 (5 bases). This CDR3 is built from 15 residues. The ends were cut back, 5 bases at V and 0 bases at J, with 14 bases in the middle. The germline gives CDR1 SQVTM, CDR2 ANQGSEA. CDR3 DNA: TGCAGCGTTATAGGGGCGCCTAGCTCCTACAATGAGCAGTTCTTC. Protein: CSVIGAPSSYNEQFF.

This clonotype occurred a few times. The V gene is TRBV11-2, the J gene TRBJ2-1; D gene uncertain. The germline gives CDR1 SGHAT, CDR2 FQNNGV. The V end lost 5 bases, the J end lost 8 bases, and 10 bases lay between the germline ends. The length of the CDR3 is 12 residues. In nucleotides, the CDR3 is TGTGCCAGCAGCGTCCAGTGGGATGAGCAGTTCTTC. Translating gives CASSVQWDEQFF.

A few counts support this clonotype. This rearrangement joins TRBV6-2 or TRBV6-3 to TRBJ2-7; TRBD1 matches 7 bases. The CDR3 has 13 residues. Germline loops: CDR1 MNHEY, CDR2 SVGEGT. The ends lost 6 bases at V and 3 bases at J; junction bases unmatched: 5. In DNA form, the CDR3 reads TGTGCCAGCAGGCCAAGGGACAGCTACGAGCAGTACTTC. Translated: CASRPRDSYEQYF.

This clonotype was detected a few times. The V call is TRBV25-1, the J call TRBJ1-3; D unclear. V lost 3 bases and J lost 3, with 3 bases in between. This CDR3 comprises 12 residues. The germline gives CDR1 MGHDK, CDR2 SYGVNS. The CDR3 DNA reads as TGTGCCAGCAGTGAGGGTGGAAACACCATATATTTT. The encoded protein is CASSEGGNTIYF.

This rearrangement joins TRBV6-2 or TRBV6-3 to TRBJ1-5, with TRBD1 matching over 8 bases. CDR1 and CDR2 from the germline V gene are MNHEY and SVGEGT. CDR3 length equals 18 residues. The ends lost 6 bases at V and 3 bases at J; junction bases unmatched: 16. The CDR3 DNA reads as TGTGCCAGCAGCGACCCTTACTCCGGGACAGGAGACAATCAGCCCCAGCATTTT. This gives the protein CASSDPYSGTGDNQPQHF.

In this sample, this clonotype turned up a few times. The CDR3 is CSARGTNYGYTF. The DNA of the CDR3 is TGCAGTGCTAGGGGTACTAACTATGGCTACACCTTC. The chain links TRBV20-1 to TRBJ1-2, with D unclear. The CDR3 is made up of 12 amino acids. The germline gives CDR1 DFQATT, CDR2 SNEGSKA (reference sequence). With 3 bases removed from V and 0 bases from J, the gap between germline ends came to 5 bases.

This rearrangement joins TRBV9 to TRBJ2-3, with 7 bases that match TRBD2. V dropped 2 bases and J dropped 0; count of bases not matched to a gene: 3. The CDR3 consists of 15 residues. Germline V CDR1 and CDR2: SGDLS, YYNGEE. In DNA form, the CDR3 reads TGTGCCAGCAGCGTGGGCGGGGGTAGCACAGATACGCAGTATTTT. Translated, it gives CASSVGGGSTDTQYF.

This clonotype was seen a few times. The gene calls are TRBV5-1 and TRBJ1-1, with D hard to call. The CDR3 runs 14 residues. Trimming took off 0 bases at V and 4 bases at J, with 10 bases between the two ends. In germline, CDR1 is SGHRS, CDR2 YFSETQ. For the CDR3, the DNA is TGCGCCAGCAGCTTGGCCGGCGGGAGCACTGAAGCTTTCTTT. Its translation is CASSLAGGSTEAFF.

The rearrangement joins TRBV10-3 to TRBJ2-3, with D perhaps matching TRBD2 (6 bases). Germline V gene sequence: CDR1 ENHRY, CDR2 SYGVKD. The CDR3 runs to 16 residues. Trimming shortened V by 3 bases and J by 5 bases, and 18 bases separated the two germline ends. In DNA, the CDR3 is TGTGCCATCAGTGATTTGGCGGGAAAATCGAAAGATACGCAGTATTTT. As protein: CAISDLAGKSKDTQYF.

The DNA of the CDR3 is TGTGCCAGCAGCTTAGCGGGCCTAGTTGAGCAGTTCTTC. Encoded protein: CASSLAGLVEQFF. V gene TRBV7-9 combines with J gene TRBJ2-1; no clear D. V lost 0 bases and J lost 9, with 9 bases in between. This CDR3 has 13 residues. CDR1 is SEHNR and CDR2 is FQNEAQ in the germline V gene (reference sequence). Variable domain in full (rest from reference TRBV7-9 and TRBJ2-1): DTGVSQNPRHKITKRGQNVTFRCDPISEHNRLYWYRQTLGQGPEFLTYFQNEAQLEKSRLLSDRFSAERPKGSFSTLEIQRTEQGDSAMYLCASSLAGLVEQFFGPGTRLTVL.

Only a few counts were recorded for this clonotype. The chain uses TRBV6-1 and TRBJ1-4, with unresolved D. The CDR3 totals 12 residues. V was shortened by 8 bases and J by 7 bases, with 11 bases between the two germline ends. The germline V gene has CDR1 MNHNS and CDR2 SASEGT. This CDR3 reads CASLTPSEKLFF. As DNA, the CDR3 is TGTGCCAGCTTGACCCCATCTGAAAAACTGTTTTTT.